The 30 T cell receptor beta chains reported below all come from one sample, sequenced in a study of T cells after yellow fever vaccination (dated by TCRdb to about 2019). The library was built by means of 5' RACE. Sequencing relied on an Illumina HiSeq 2500. The public reads were reprocessed in TCRdb via fastp at Q25 and MiXCR, keeping in-frame beta chains. Each entry merges the rows of one CDR3 protein and shows their most common DNA and genes. The sample table holds approximately 250,000 distinct CDR3 sequences, of which around 6.7% were seen once. Roughly 1% of the sample is in the top ten clones. The label giving this sample's treatment or condition can be read as: live attenuated yellow fever vaccine strain. Source: CD4+ T cells sorted from PBMCs, taken on the day of the yellow fever booster vaccination. These receptors came from a man under 40 who received the YFV17D yellow fever vaccine.

Here the CDR3 reads CASSLGGIWAGELFF. As DNA, the CDR3 is TGTGCCAGCAGCTTGGGCGGGATATGGGCCGGGGAGCTGTTTTTT. The gene calls are TRBV7-2 and TRBJ2-2; tentative D call: TRBD2 (6 bases). With 3 bases removed from V and 6 bases from J, the gap between germline ends came to 14 bases. This CDR3 comprises 15 residues. CDR1 is SGHTA, CDR2 FQGNSA, per germline.

The chain couples TRBV15 to TRBJ2-5, with D perhaps matching TRBD2 (6 bases). In germline, CDR1 is LNHNV, CDR2 YYDKDF (reference sequence). This CDR3 has 19 residues. V was shortened by 3 bases and J by 2 bases, with 25 bases between the two germline ends. In DNA form, the CDR3 reads TGTGCCACCAGCAGTGCCCTTTACCGGGAGTGGCTCCTGCAAGAGACCCAGTACTTC. Amino acids: CATSSALYREWLLQETQYF. Full variable domain (rest looked up from reference TRBV15 and TRBJ2-5): DAMVIQNPRYQVTQFGKPVTLSCSQTLNHNVMYWYQQKSSQAPKLLFHYYDKDFNNEADTPDNFQSRRPNTSFCFLDIRSPGLGDTAMYLCATSSALYREWLLQETQYFGPGTRLLVL.

This clonotype was seen more than once but under ten times. The chain combines TRBV5-1 with TRBJ2-7; 7 bases are a match to TRBD2. Germline CDR1 and CDR2: SGHRS and YFSETQ. Germline trimming cut 2 bases from V and 5 bases from J; bases unmatched to any gene: 4. The CDR3 runs to 13 residues. CDR3 sequence reads: CASSFNGGNEQYF. CDR3 DNA sequence: TGCGCCAGCAGCTTTAACGGGGGGAACGAGCAGTACTTC.

The genes are TRBV20-1 and TRBJ1-3; D is undetermined. V was cut by 0 bases and J by 1 base, with 10 bases left in between. This CDR3 comprises 15 residues. The germline gives CDR1 DFQATT, CDR2 SNEGSKA (reference sequence). CDR3 in amino acids: CSARDDTSSGNTIYF. CDR3 DNA sequence: TGCAGTGCTAGAGACGACACCTCTTCTGGAAACACCATATATTTT.

This clonotype was counted ten times or more. The gene calls are TRBV15 and TRBJ2-3; 7 nucleotides match TRBD1. V lost 2 bases, J lost 1 base, and 3 bases stayed unmatched. The germline CDR1 and CDR2 sequences are LNHNV and YYDKDF (reference sequence). The CDR3 runs 15 residues. The chain's CDR3 is CATSRTGQGTDTQYF. The CDR3, as DNA: TGTGCCACCAGCAGAACCGGACAGGGCACAGATACGCAGTATTTT. The variable domain in full, with the rest retrieved from reference TRBV15 and TRBJ2-3, is DAMVIQNPRYQVTQFGKPVTLSCSQTLNHNVMYWYQQKSSQAPKLLFHYYDKDFNNEADTPDNFQSRRPNTSFCFLDIRSPGLGDTAMYLCATSRTGQGTDTQYFGPGTRLTVL.

This clonotype has a count of ten or more. The chain combines TRBV20-1 with TRBJ2-1; D unclear. Trimming removed 3 bases at V and 3 bases at J, with 6 bases between. The CDR3 is 12 residues long. Per the germline V gene, CDR1 is DFQATT and CDR2 is SNEGSKA (reference sequence). Written as DNA, the CDR3 is TGCAGTGCTAGGCGCGACTACAATGAGCAGTTCTTC. Its protein is CSARRDYNEQFF.

This clonotype was seen a few times. This chain uses TRBV6-1 with TRBJ2-7, with D unclear. The germline CDR1 and CDR2 sequences are MNHNS and SASEGT. Between the trimmed V and J ends, which lost 6 bases and 4 bases, there was a span of 13 bases. The CDR3 consists of 13 residues. This chain's CDR3 is CASSGSLGYEQYF. For the CDR3, the DNA is TGTGCCAGCAGCGGCTCTCTAGGATACGAGCAGTACTTC.

This chain joins TRBV7-2 and TRBJ1-1; 7 bases fit TRBD1. The CDR3 has 15 residues. The junction had 15 bases not matched to a gene; V was cut back by 7 bases and J by 7 bases. Per germline, CDR1 SGHTA and CDR2 FQGNSA. The CDR3 sequence is CASIRPRTGGNEAFF. In DNA form, the CDR3 reads TGTGCCAGCATAAGGCCCCGGACAGGCGGAAATGAAGCTTTCTTT.

CDR3 DNA sequence: TGCAGTGCTGGACTAGCGGCCACCGGGGAGCTGTTTTTT. Residues: CSAGLAATGELFF. The rearrangement joins TRBV20-1 to TRBJ2-2; 10 bases align to TRBD2. The germline V gene encodes CDR1 DFQATT and CDR2 SNEGSKA (reference sequence). Trimming at V came to 5 bases and at J to 4 bases, leaving 1 base not matched to a gene. This CDR3 is built from 13 residues.

This clonotype was detected only a few times. The J gene is TRBJ1-3, the V gene TRBV11-2; D unclear. Germline CDR1 is SGHAT and CDR2 is FQNNGV. Trimming cost V 5 bases and J 0 bases, with 5 bases left between them. The CDR3 sequence is 13 residues long. CDR3 in amino acids: CASSRSSGNTIYF. The CDR3 nucleotides are TGTGCCAGCAGCCGTTCCTCTGGAAACACCATATATTTT.

V and J are TRBV6-5 and TRBJ2-3; 9 bases are a match to TRBD2. Germline lookup yields CDR1 MNHEY and CDR2 SVGAGI. Trimming removed 0 bases from V and 2 bases from J; junction bases left unmatched: 3. The CDR3 is 16 amino acids. The CDR3 here is CASSYSASGITDTQYF. CDR3 sequence (DNA): TGTGCCAGCAGTTACTCTGCTAGCGGGATCACAGATACGCAGTATTTT.

This clonotype turned up a few times. The chain couples TRBV9 to TRBJ2-5; 8 bases are shared with TRBD1. Germline loops: CDR1 SGDLS, CDR2 YYNGEE. CDR3 length equals 14 residues. The trim removed 3 bases at V and 5 bases at J, leaving 6 bases unmatched. CDR3 loop: CASSAGTGSETQYF. The CDR3 DNA reads TGTGCCAGCAGCGCGGGGACAGGAAGCGAGACCCAGTACTTC.

This clonotype was observed a handful of times. This sequence joins TRBV7-8 and TRBJ2-3; 7 nucleotides align to TRBD2. Germline V gives CDR1 SGHVS, CDR2 FQNEAQ. There are 17 residues in the CDR3. Losses at the gene ends were 1 base for V and 3 bases for J; bases not matched to a gene: 10. The chain's CDR3 is CASSLGPLAEATDTQYF. CDR3 DNA sequence: TGTGCCAGCAGCTTAGGGCCCCTAGCGGAGGCGACAGATACGCAGTATTTT.

This clonotype was counted at least ten times. The chain uses TRBV5-1 and TRBJ1-1; the D is unclear. Germline V gene sequence: CDR1 SGHRS, CDR2 YFSETQ. The CDR3 length is 14 residues. V gave up 4 bases and J gave up 4 bases, with 14 bases separating them. CDR3 bases: TGCGCCAGCAGCGACGGGAGCCGAGTCACTGAAGCTTTCTTT. Translating gives CASSDGSRVTEAFF. Filled out from reference TRBV5-1 and TRBJ1-1, the complete variable domain reads KAGVTQTPRYLIKTRGQQVTLSCSPISGHRSVSWYQQTPGQGLQFLFEYFSETQRNKGNFPGRFSGRQFSNSRSEMNVSTLELGDSALYLCASSDGSRVTEAFFGQGTRLTVV.

This clonotype was picked up many times. V usage is TRBV10-3 and J usage is TRBJ2-3; tentative D call: TRBD1 (5 bases). Germline assignment: CDR1 ENHRY and CDR2 SYGVKD. V gave up 8 bases and J gave up 2 bases, with 8 bases separating them. The CDR3 has 12 residues. CDR3 protein: CAILGATDTQYF. The CDR3 DNA reads TGTGCCATCCTTGGGGCCACAGATACGCAGTATTTT.

This clonotype has ten or more counts. The rearrangement joins TRBV25-1 to TRBJ1-1; D is perhaps TRBD1 (6 bases). Germline CDR1 MGHDK, CDR2 SYGVNS. This CDR3 region has 14 residues. Deletions cut 5 bases from V and 2 bases from J, with 12 bases between. CDR3 nucleotides: TGTGCCAGCAGTTTAGGGACACTTAACACTGAAGCTTTCTTT. Encoded protein: CASSLGTLNTEAFF.

The chain links TRBV7-2 to TRBJ2-7; 10 positions match TRBD2. The V segment lost 5 bases and the J segment 3 bases; nucleotides outside the gene matches: 4. This CDR3 region has 14 residues. In germline, CDR1 is SGHTA, CDR2 FQGNSA. The CDR3 protein is CASSAGLANYEQYF. CDR3 in DNA: TGTGCCAGCAGCGCGGGACTAGCGAACTACGAGCAGTACTTC. Full variable domain (remainder filled in from reference TRBV7-2 and TRBJ2-7): GAGVSQSPSNKVTEKGKDVELRCDPISGHTALYWYRQSLGQGLEFLIYFQGNSAPDKSGLPSDRFSAERTGGSVSTLTIQRTQQEDSAVYLCASSAGLANYEQYFGPGTRLTVT.

This clonotype appeared a few times. This chain connects TRBV30 to TRBJ1-5; a weak D match, TRBD1 (6 bases). Germline CDR1 GTSNPN, CDR2 SVGIG (reference sequence). CDR3 size: 13 residues. Trimming stripped 5 bases from V and 3 bases from J, with 11 bases between. In nucleotides, the CDR3 is TGTGCCTGGGGAGGACAGAACAATCAGCCCCAGCATTTT. Amino acid sequence: CAWGGQNNQPQHF.

V usage is TRBV10-1 and J usage is TRBJ2-1; the D gene is possibly TRBD2 (5 bases). Trimming left V 6 bases short and J 6 bases short, with 15 bases between. The CDR3 sequence is 14 residues long. Germline-derived CDR1 and CDR2 are WNHNN and SYGVQD (reference sequence). The CDR3 here is CASSRGGLANEQFF. CDR3 bases: TGCGCCAGCAGCCGAGGAGGCCTAGCCAATGAGCAGTTCTTC.

Written as DNA, the CDR3 is TGTGCCAGTAGTGCACTGGGCAATCAGCCCCAGCATTTT. This codes for CASSALGNQPQHF. The chain uses TRBV19 and TRBJ1-5; D remains ambiguous. The CDR3 sequence is 13 residues long. Germline-derived CDR1 and CDR2 are LNHDA and SQIVND (reference sequence). V lost 5 bases and J lost 2, with 7 bases in between.

The V and J genes are TRBV28 and TRBJ2-3; 10 nucleotides agree with TRBD2. The CDR3 covers 15 residues. Germline CDR1 is MDHEN and CDR2 is SYDVKM. With 4 bases clipped from V and 6 bases from J, the junction kept 7 bases outside the gene matches. CDR3 DNA: TGTGCCAGCAGTTCCGTAGCGGGAGGCAAGGATACGCAGTATTTT. It codes for CASSSVAGGKDTQYF. Full variable domain (remainder filled in from reference TRBV28 and TRBJ2-3): DVKVTQSSRYLVKRTGEKVFLECVQDMDHENMFWYRQDPGLGLRLIYFSYDVKMKEKGDIPEGYSVSREKKERFSLILESASTNQTSMYLCASSSVAGGKDTQYFGPGTRLTVL.

The chain uses TRBV18 and TRBJ2-2; 7 bases line up with TRBD1. V lost 3 bases to trimming and J lost 1 base; unmatched junction nucleotides: 5. Germline V CDR1 and CDR2: KGHSH, LQKENI. This CDR3 has 16 residues. CDR3 coding DNA: TGTGCCAGCTCACCGATGGGACAGAGGAACACCGGGGAGCTGTTTTTT. Translating it yields CASSPMGQRNTGELFF.

The V call is TRBV4-3, the J call TRBJ2-2; D is perhaps TRBD2 (6 bases). The length of the CDR3 is 13 residues. The V gene's germline CDR1 is LGHNA and CDR2 YSLEER. With 3 bases removed from V and 7 bases from J, the gap between germline ends came to 9 bases. For the CDR3, the DNA is TGCGCCAGCAGCCAGGGAGGTGGCGGGGAGCTGTTTTTT. Translation: CASSQGGGGELFF.

This clonotype has a handful of counts. This chain uses TRBV20-1 with TRBJ2-1, with TRBD2 matching 7 bases. This CDR3 region has 13 residues. Germline CDR1 reads DFQATT; CDR2 reads SNEGSKA (reference sequence). CDR3 sequence reads: CTTWGGGLDEQFF. CDR3 nucleotides: TGCACCACTTGGGGGGGAGGGTTAGATGAGCAGTTCTTC.

The sample holds many counts of this clonotype. The rearrangement uses TRBV3-1 and TRBJ2-2; unclear D gene. V lost 6 bases, J lost 3 bases, and 5 bases lay in between. CDR1 LGHDT and CDR2 YNNKEL come from the germline V gene (reference sequence). This CDR3 has 12 amino acids. CDR3 loop: CASRLYTGELFF. CDR3 bases: TGTGCCAGCAGACTATACACCGGGGAGCTGTTTTTT.

This clonotype has a count of ten or more. This chain links TRBV14 with TRBJ2-3; 9 nucleotides align to TRBD2. The length of the CDR3 is 15 residues. From germline, CDR1 is SGHDN and CDR2 FVKESK. Losses at the gene ends were 1 base for V and 9 bases for J; bases not matched to a gene: 8. CDR3 loop: CASSQGSAGGGTQYF. CDR3 in DNA: TGTGCCAGCAGCCAAGGATCAGCGGGAGGAGGGACGCAGTATTTT.

This clonotype has ten or more counts. This chain joins TRBV7-2 and TRBJ2-2; 7 positions match TRBD2. The V and J ends lost 5 bases and 4 bases, in that order; junction bases with no gene match: 1. The CDR3 totals 13 residues. Looked up from germline, CDR1 is SGHTA and CDR2 is FQGNSA. CDR3 amino acids: CASSREATGELFF. In DNA form, the CDR3 reads TGTGCCAGCAGCCGGGAGGCCACCGGGGAGCTGTTTTTT. Filled out from reference TRBV7-2 and TRBJ2-2, the complete variable domain reads GAGVSQSPSNKVTEKGKDVELRCDPISGHTALYWYRQSLGQGLEFLIYFQGNSAPDKSGLPSDRFSAERTGGSVSTLTIQRTQQEDSAVYLCASSREATGELFFGEGSRLTVL.

The rearrangement joins TRBV20-1 to TRBJ1-2; D is undetermined. Germline CDR1 reads DFQATT; CDR2 reads SNEGSKA (reference sequence). Trimming took 0 bases from V and 7 from J, leaving 15 bases between them. This CDR3 spans 14 amino acids. The CDR3 sequence is CSARDGRDFGGYTF. In DNA form, the CDR3 reads TGCAGTGCTAGAGATGGTCGGGATTTTGGTGGCTACACCTTC.

This clonotype occurred many times. The rearrangement joins TRBV7-6 to TRBJ2-2; a weak D match, TRBD1 (5 bases). Germline-derived CDR1 and CDR2 are SGHVS and FNYEAQ. The CDR3 is made up of 16 amino acids. V lost 2 bases and J lost 0, with 10 bases in between. CDR3 region: CASSLQGRANTGELFF. Written as DNA, the CDR3 is TGTGCCAGCAGCTTACAGGGAAGAGCGAACACCGGGGAGCTGTTTTTT.

This clonotype occurred many times. The chain joins TRBV28 to TRBJ2-7; TRBD2 agrees at 9 bases. Germline V gene lookup returns CDR1 MDHEN and CDR2 SYDVKM. The CDR3 consists of 15 residues. V shed 7 bases, J shed 1 base, and the junction held 8 bases outside the gene matches. The CDR3 sequence is CASTLAGPASYEQYF. CDR3 DNA sequence: TGTGCCAGCACCCTAGCGGGACCGGCATCCTACGAGCAGTACTTC.